This paragraph covers one TCR beta chain sequence. Its antigen is still unknown. Since a much larger clone is just one base distant, this may be a read error. This entry comes from a study of post-analysis software for immune sequencing data. General study points: Patients showed TRBV5-6, TRBV5-1 and TRBV20-1 among 4 or 5 TRBV segments more frequent than in controls.

Sequencing libraries made from TCR beta cDNA carried unique molecular identifiers. TCRdb reprocessed the PCR reads with MiXCR, giving one entry per CDR3 protein. The repertoire holds approximately 400,000 distinct CDR3 sequences, roughly 35% seen once, with 10% to 15% in the top ten. Germline CDR1 reads MNHEY; CDR2 reads SVGEGT. The CDR3 runs to 15 residues. The chain recombines TRBV6-2 or TRBV6-3 with TRBJ2-3, with D possibly being TRBD1 (6 bases). This TCR came from a girl under 18 with multiple sclerosis. Sequenced sample: blood. CDR3 in amino acids: CASSPWTASTGTQYF. The DNA for the CDR3 is TGTGCCAGCAGCCCCTGGACAGCTAGCACAGGTACGCAGTATTTT.